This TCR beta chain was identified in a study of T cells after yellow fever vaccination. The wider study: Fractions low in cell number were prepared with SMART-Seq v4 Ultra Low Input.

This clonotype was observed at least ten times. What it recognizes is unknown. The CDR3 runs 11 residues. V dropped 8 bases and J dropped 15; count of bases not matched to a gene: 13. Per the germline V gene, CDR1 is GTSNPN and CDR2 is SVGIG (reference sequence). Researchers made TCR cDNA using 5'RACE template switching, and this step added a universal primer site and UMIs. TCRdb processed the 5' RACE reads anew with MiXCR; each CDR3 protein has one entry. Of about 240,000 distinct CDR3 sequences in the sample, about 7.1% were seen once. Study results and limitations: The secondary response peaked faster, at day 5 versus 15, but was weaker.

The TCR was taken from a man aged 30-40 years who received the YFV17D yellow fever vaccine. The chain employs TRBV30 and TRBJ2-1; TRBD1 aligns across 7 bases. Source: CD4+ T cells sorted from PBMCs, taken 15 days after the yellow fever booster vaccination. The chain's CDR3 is CASTTGSKWFF. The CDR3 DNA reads TGTGCCAGTACGACAGGGAGTAAATGGTTCTTC. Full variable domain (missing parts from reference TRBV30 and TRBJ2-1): SQTIHQWPATLVQPVGSPLSLECTVEGTSNPNLYWYRQAAGRGLQLLFYSVGIGQISSEVPQNLSASRPQDRQFILSSKKLLLSDSGFYLCASTTGSKWFFGPGTRLTVL.